Below are 8 T cell receptor beta chains sequenced from a single sample in a study of T-cell reconstitution after alpha-beta-depleted transplantation in children. TCRbeta library preparation incorporated unique molecular identifiers. TCRdb fed the PCR reads into MiXCR, producing one record per CDR3 protein. Here the sample spans 700,000 to 850,000 distinct CDR3 sequences, roughly 15% being singletons. This specimen was PBMCs, mostly from graft donor cells, taken 360 days after TCRalphabeta/CD19-depleted stem cell transplant. The origin of the receptors is a male patient between 5 and 17 years old who had a stem cell transplant for acute lymphoblastic leukemia, so the T cells may come from the graft donor.

This clonotype was observed a handful of times. The chain employs TRBV18 and TRBJ2-7; tentatively, D is TRBD1 or TRBD2 (7 bases each). The germline V gene has CDR1 KGHSH and CDR2 LQKENI. Trimming took 6 bases from V and 6 from J, leaving 18 bases between them. CDR3 size: 14 residues. The CDR3 loop reads CASSPRGEGSEQYF. The CDR3 bases are TGTGCCAGCTCCCCCAGGGGGGAGGGGAGCGAGCAGTACTTC.

The table lists this clonotype with a few counts. V usage is TRBV4-1 and J usage is TRBJ1-2; D ambiguous. CDR1 and CDR2 (germline): MGHRA, YSYEKL. This CDR3 comprises 13 residues. Trimming removed 0 bases from V and 6 bases from J, with 8 bases in between. CDR3 DNA: TGCGCCAGCAGCCAAGATTCAAGTGATGGCTACACCTTC. This translates into CASSQDSSDGYTF.

This rearrangement joins TRBV5-1 to TRBJ1-1; no clear D. Germline CDR1 is SGHRS and CDR2 is YFSETQ. Trimming cost V 7 bases and J 3 bases, with 13 bases left between them. CDR3 length: 13 amino acids. CDR3 nucleotide sequence: TGCGCCAGCGGAACCAGTGAACACACTGAAGCTTTCTTT. Protein: CASGTSEHTEAFF.

This clonotype turned up a few times. This chain uses TRBV5-1 with TRBJ1-1; D not resolved. Germline V CDR1 and CDR2: SGHRS, YFSETQ. The CDR3 sequence is 15 residues long. The V gene lost 2 bases and the J gene lost 2 bases, with 13 bases spanning the gap. Written as DNA, the CDR3 is TGCGCCAGCAGCTTCCAAATTGGGTTAAACACTGAAGCTTTCTTT. It codes for CASSFQIGLNTEAFF.

The chain is built from TRBV7-9 and TRBJ2-5, with a tentative D call TRBD1 (6 bases). Germline V gives CDR1 SEHNR, CDR2 FQNEAQ (reference sequence). This CDR3 comprises 15 residues. V lost 3 bases, J lost 5 bases, and 16 bases lay in between. The CDR3 sequence is CASSLTGSFRETQYF. Here the CDR3 DNA reads TGTGCCAGCAGCTTGACAGGCTCTTTTAGGGAGACCCAGTACTTC.

The sample holds many counts of this clonotype. The V and J genes are TRBV29-1 and TRBJ2-7; D ambiguous. Germline CDR1 SQVTM, CDR2 ANQGSEA. The CDR3 contains 11 residues. Trimming pared 4 bases from V and 1 base from J, leaving 5 bases between. CDR3 coding DNA: TGCAGCGTTGCCTATTCCTACGAGCAGTACTTC. This sequence encodes CSVAYSYEQYF.

This clonotype was found many times. This sequence joins TRBV6-1 and TRBJ2-5; 9 bases match TRBD2. Trimming cost V 6 bases and J 2 bases; bases outside gene matches: 7. CDR1 MNHNS and CDR2 SASEGT come from the germline V gene. The CDR3 consists of 15 residues. As DNA, the CDR3 is TGTGCCAGCAGGGACGGCGGGAGGGGGCAAGAGACCCAGTACTTC. This codes for CASRDGGRGQETQYF.

This clonotype was counted between two and nine times. V is TRBV4-1 and J is TRBJ2-1; TRBD2 agrees at 7 bases. Trimming took 1 base from V and 6 from J; bases not matched to a gene: 15. The CDR3 is made up of 18 amino acids. From germline, CDR1 is MGHRA and CDR2 YSYEKL. CDR3 nucleotide sequence: TGCGCCAGCAGCCAAGTCCCTCGGGCGGGAGCGGCCTCCAATGAGCAGTTCTTC. Its translation: CASSQVPRAGAASNEQFF.